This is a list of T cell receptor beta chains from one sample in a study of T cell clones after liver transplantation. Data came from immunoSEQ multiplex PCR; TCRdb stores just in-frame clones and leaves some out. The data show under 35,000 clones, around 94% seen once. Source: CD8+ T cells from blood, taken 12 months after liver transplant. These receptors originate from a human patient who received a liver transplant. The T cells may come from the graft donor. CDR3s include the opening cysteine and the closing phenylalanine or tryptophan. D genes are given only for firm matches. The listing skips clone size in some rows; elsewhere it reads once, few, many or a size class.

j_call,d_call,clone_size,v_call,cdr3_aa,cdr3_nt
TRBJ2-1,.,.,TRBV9,CASSPQWLNEQFF,TGTGCCAGCAGCCCCCAATGGTTGAATGAGCAGTTCTTC
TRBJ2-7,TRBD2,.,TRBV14,CASSQGVAGPTYEQYF,TGTGCCAGCAGCCAGGGGGTAGCGGGCCCTACCTACGAGCAGTACTTC
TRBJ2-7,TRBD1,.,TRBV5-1,CASSSGTGIYEQYF,TGCGCCAGCAGCTCCGGGACAGGGATTTACGAGCAGTACTTC
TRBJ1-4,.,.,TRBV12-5,CASGPTGFTNEKLFF,TGTGCTAGTGGCCCGACAGGTTTCACTAATGAAAAACTGTTTTTT
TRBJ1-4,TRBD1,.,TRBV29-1,CSVLTGGEKLFF,TGCAGCGTATTGACAGGGGGTGAAAAACTGTTTTTT
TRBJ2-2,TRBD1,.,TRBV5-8,CASSWGQITTGELFF,TGTGCCAGCAGCTGGGGACAGATTACCACCGGGGAGCTGTTTTTT
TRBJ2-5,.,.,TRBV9,CASSVELQETQYF,TGTGCCAGCAGCGTAGAACTGCAAGAGACCCAGTACTTC
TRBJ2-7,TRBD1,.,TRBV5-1,CASSEGPGQGYEQYF,TGCGCCAGCAGCGAGGGACCGGGACAGGGCTACGAGCAGTACTTC
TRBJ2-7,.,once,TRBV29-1,CSVEVGYEQYF,TGCAGCGTTGAGGTGGGGTACGAGCAGTACTTC
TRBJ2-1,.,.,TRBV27,CASSPGLGVYNEQFF,TGTGCCAGCAGCCCGGGTTTGGGCGTCTACAATGAGCAGTTCTTC
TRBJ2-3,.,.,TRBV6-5,CASSSPSGGTDTQYF,TGTGCCAGCAGTTCACCCAGTGGAGGCACAGATACGCAGTATTTT
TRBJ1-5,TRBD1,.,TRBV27,CASSNPDRVPGNQPQHF,TGTGCCAGCAGTAACCCGGACAGGGTCCCTGGCAATCAGCCCCAGCATTTT
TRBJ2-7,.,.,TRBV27,CASSLSRDSSYEQYF,TGTGCCAGCAGTTTATCACGAGACAGCTCCTACGAGCAGTACTTC
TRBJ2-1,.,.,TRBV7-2,CASSLVGWGSYNEQFF,TGTGCCAGCAGCTTAGTTGGGTGGGGCTCCTACAATGAGCAGTTCTTC
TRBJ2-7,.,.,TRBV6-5,CASSASGGEPSEQYF,TGTGCCAGCAGTGCTTCCGGGGGAGAGCCTTCCGAGCAGTACTTC
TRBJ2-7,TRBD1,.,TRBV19,CASSRGTDLREQYF,TGTGCCAGTAGTAGAGGGACAGATCTACGGGAGCAGTACTTC
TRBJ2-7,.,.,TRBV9,CASSVRSTSYEQYF,TGTGCCAGCAGCGTAAGGAGCACTTCCTACGAGCAGTACTTC
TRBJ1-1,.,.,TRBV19,CASSILGGDSEAFF,TGTGCCAGTAGTATCCTAGGGGGTGACTCTGAAGCTTTCTTT
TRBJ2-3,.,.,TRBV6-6,CASSQLSTDTQYF,TGTGCCAGCAGCCAACTAAGCACAGATACGCAGTATTTT
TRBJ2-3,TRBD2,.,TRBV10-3,CAISESTEVAGSRRYF,TGTGCCATCAGTGAGTCGACGGAGGTAGCGGGGTCCCGCCGGTATTTT
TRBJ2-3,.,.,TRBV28,CASSPRVSGDTQYF,TGTGCCAGCAGTCCCAGGGTGTCCGGAGATACGCAGTATTTT
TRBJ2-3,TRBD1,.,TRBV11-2,CASSLRGQVSTDTQYF,TGTGCCAGCAGCTTACGGGGACAGGTTAGCACAGATACGCAATATTTT
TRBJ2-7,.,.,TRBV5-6,CASSVAGRAYEQYF,TGTGCCAGCAGCGTTGCAGGGAGAGCCTACGAGCAGTACTTC
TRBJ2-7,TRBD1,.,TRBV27,CASSFGTGEVVYEQYF,TGTGCCAGCAGTTTCGGGACAGGGGAGGTCGTCTACGAGCAGTACTTC
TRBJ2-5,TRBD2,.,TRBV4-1,CASSQDPRGGTETQYF,TGCGCCAGCAGCCAAGATCCCCGGGGGGGGACTGAGACCCAGTACTTC
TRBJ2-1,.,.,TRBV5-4,CASSLADRYNEQFF,TGTGCCAGCAGCTTGGCCGACAGGTACAATGAGCAGTTCTTC
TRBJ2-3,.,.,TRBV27,CASSSGYGRVGDTQYF,TGTGCCAGCAGTTCGGGGTATGGCAGGGTGGGAGATACGCAGTATTTT
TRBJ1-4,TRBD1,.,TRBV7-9,CASSFADRGPANEKLFF,TGTGCCAGCAGCTTTGCGGACAGGGGGCCGGCTAATGAAAAACTGTTTTTT
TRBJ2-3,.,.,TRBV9,CASSFRDTQYF,TGTGCCAGCAGCTTTCGCGATACGCAGTATTTT
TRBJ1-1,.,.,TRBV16,CASSQGFSMNTEAFF,TGTGCCAGCAGCCAAGGGTTCAGCATGAACACTGAAGCTTTCTTT
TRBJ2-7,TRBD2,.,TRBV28,CASSFGPDSGSSYEQYF,TGTGCCAGCAGTTTTGGGCCAGATAGCGGGAGTTCCTACGAGCAGTACTTC
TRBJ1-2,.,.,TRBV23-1,CASSQSVSFAGYTF,TGCGCCAGCAGTCAATCGGTATCGTTCGCTGGCTACACCTTC
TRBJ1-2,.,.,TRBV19,CASSIEPQVTYGYTF,TGTGCCAGTAGTATAGAACCACAGGTAACCTATGGCTACACCTTC
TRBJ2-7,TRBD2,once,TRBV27,CASSSPGTSGRAYEQYF,TGTGCCAGCAGTTCACCAGGGACTAGCGGGAGGGCCTACGAGCAGTACTTC
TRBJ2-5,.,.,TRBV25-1,CASSEGGRQETQYF,TGTGCCAGCAGTGAGGGGGGTCGTCAGGAGACCCAGTACTTC
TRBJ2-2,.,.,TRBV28,CASSLVLSSEGGELFF,TGTGCCAGCAGTTTAGTTCTTAGTAGCGAAGGCGGGGAGCTGTTTTTT
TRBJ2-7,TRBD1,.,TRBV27,CASSSYRGPSYEQYF,TGTGCCAGCAGTTCCTACAGGGGGCCATCCTACGAGCAGTACTTC
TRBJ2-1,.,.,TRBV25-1,CASSGGGEQFF,TGTGCCAGCAGTGGAGGGGGTGAGCAGTTCTTC
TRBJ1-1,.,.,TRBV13,CASSLWRMTEAFF,TGTGCCAGCAGCTTATGGCGGATGACTGAAGCTTTCTTT